The sample holds one count of the clone carrying this T cell receptor beta chain. What it binds is not known. Here immunoSEQ multiplex PCR was the method, and the copy in TCRdb shows in-frame clones only, minus some. The sample contains some 150,000 clones, roughly 91% of which appear only once. This sample stems from a study of T cell responses to AZD1222 COVID-19 vaccine. Study in general: Second-dose recipients at about 4 or about 12 weeks were treated as one pooled group.

Whole-study findings and limits: Baseline seropositives among AZD1222 recipients totaled only five to seven. Vaccine-related CD4 TCRs covered spike, predominating at 160-218 and 743-854. Two AZD1222 doses significantly raised spike-specific TCR breadth and depth over controls.

Source: peripheral blood, taken on day 0 of AZD1222 vaccination. This TCR was sampled from an adult in good health.

The CDR3 is CASSPIGQGFYGYTF. In nucleotides, the CDR3 is TGTGCCAGCAGCCCAATTGGACAGGGTTTCTATGGCTACACCTTC. The gene calls are TRBV27 and TRBJ1-2, with 8 positions matching TRBD1. The germline CDR1 and CDR2 sequences are MNHEY and SMNVEV (reference sequence). CDR3 size: 15 residues. Trimming removed 6 bases from V and 4 bases from J; junction bases left unmatched: 10.